This TCR beta chain was found in a study of tumor and adjacent non-tumor tissue in lung cancer. Study-level results: Compared with tumor, normal lung showed significantly lower TCR diversity. In normal lung, the top 100 clones were significantly more dominant than in tumor.

This CDR3 region has 17 residues. CDR1 and CDR2 from the germline V gene are MNHNY and SVGAGI (reference sequence). Three rounds of nested PCR, following a modified ARM-PCR protocol, produced the TCRbeta library. TCRdb re-called the multiplex PCR reads with MiXCR, one entry per CDR3 protein. The table shows 71,000 or so distinct CDR3 sequences, with 75% to 90% occurring only once. The template was RNA from unsorted bulk tissue. This clonotype was observed a few times. Its cognate antigen is unknown. Relative to the germline gene, one junction end is altered; a read error may explain this. The chain uses TRBV6-6 and TRBJ2-7; 8 nucleotides align to TRBD2. Sample: lung tumor tissue. The sequence was collected from a woman aged 45 to 65 with non-small cell lung cancer. CDR3 DNA: TGTGCCAGTAGTTACTCGCCCCCAAGCGGGAGTATCTACGAGCAATACTTC. Translation gives CASSYSPPSGSIYEQYF.